Listed here are 14 T cell receptor beta chains from one sample, sequenced in a study of CD8+CD57+ T cells in acquired aplastic anemia. The template for TCR beta VDJ and CDR3 sequence profiling was genomic DNA. One entry per CDR3 protein, called by TCRdb with MiXCR from the reads. In the table there are 150,000 to 200,000 distinct CDR3 sequences, over 60% of which are singletons. Sequencing was performed on sorted CD4+, CD8+, or CD8+CD57+ T cells (not recorded which) from PBMCs. All receptors come from a human donor with severe aplastic anemia or a healthy control (not recorded which).

This chain connects TRBV29-1 to TRBJ1-1, with D possibly matching TRBD1 (6 bases). V lost 6 bases to trimming and J lost 4 bases, with 12 bases between them. The CDR3 totals 12 residues. Germline V gene sequence: CDR1 SQVTM, CDR2 ANQGSEA. Here the CDR3 reads CSVGDIGTEAFF. DNA of the CDR3: TGCAGCGTAGGGGACATAGGCACTGAAGCTTTCTTT. The entire variable domain, with the rest obtained from reference TRBV29-1 and TRBJ1-1, is as follows: SAVISQKPSRDICQRGTSLTIQCQVDSQVTMMFWYRQQPGQSLTLIATANQGSEATYESGFVIDKFPISRPNLTFSTLTVSNMSPEDSSIYLCSVGDIGTEAFFGQGTRLTVV.

The chain couples TRBV10-3 to TRBJ2-7; a weak D match, TRBD1 (6 bases). V lost 11 bases and J lost 3, with 17 bases in between. This CDR3 spans 13 amino acids. The germline gives CDR1 ENHRY, CDR2 SYGVKD. The CDR3 reads CAARTEGGYEQYF. In nucleotides, the CDR3 is TGTGCCGCCCGGACGGAAGGGGGCTACGAGCAGTACTTC.

The V and J genes are TRBV7-2 and TRBJ2-5; 10 bases are a match to TRBD1. Germline V gene data show CDR1 as SGHTA and CDR2 as FQGNSA. CDR3 length equals 15 residues. Trimming cost V 10 bases and J 4 bases; bases outside gene matches: 12. The CDR3 region has the DNA TGTGCCATCAGTGAGGGACAGGGGACGGCAGAGACCCAGTACTTC. It translates to CAISEGQGTAETQYF.

The V and J genes are TRBV2 and TRBJ2-5, with 10 bases lining up with TRBD2. V shed 4 bases and J 5 bases; nucleotides not matched to a gene: 16. The CDR3 runs 18 residues. Germline V CDR1 and CDR2: SNHLY, FYNNEI. The CDR3 sequence: CASSVATSGDVQGETQYF. As DNA, the CDR3 is TGTGCCAGCAGTGTAGCCACTAGCGGGGACGTACAGGGCGAGACCCAGTACTTC.

This clonotype has a count of ten or more. V is TRBV12-3 or TRBV12-4 and J is TRBJ2-2, with D hard to call. The CDR3 extends over 13 amino acids. V lost 2 bases and J lost 1, with 2 bases in between. Here the CDR3 reads CASSLQNTGELFF. CDR3 coding DNA: TGTGCCAGCAGTTTACAGAACACCGGGGAGCTGTTTTTT.

The chain carries TRBV29-1 and TRBJ1-4, with D possibly TRBD1 on 5 matching bases. This CDR3 spans 16 amino acids. The V end was cut by 4 bases, the J end by 7 bases, with 22 bases between. Per germline, CDR1 SQVTM and CDR2 ANQGSEA. In DNA, the CDR3 is TGCAGCGTTGCAACAGGAATGGGGCGTGGGAGTGAAAAACTGTTTTTT. Its translation: CSVATGMGRGSEKLFF.

A word on this clonotype: One junction end does not reproduce the germline sequence, and a read error may be involved. V and J are TRBV7-9 and TRBJ1-5; 8 positions agree with TRBD1. Germline V gene lookup returns CDR1 SEHNR and CDR2 FQNEAQ (reference sequence). The CDR3 length is 16 residues. CDR3 in amino acids: CASSHVQGGYNRPQHF. As DNA, the CDR3 is TGTGCCAGCAGCCACGTACAGGGGGGCTACAATCGGCCCCAGCATTTT.

This clonotype was seen a few times. The chain has TRBV10-3 and TRBJ2-1, with 8 bases identical to TRBD1. This CDR3 has 15 amino acids. Losses at the gene ends were 6 bases for V and 3 bases for J; bases not matched to a gene: 7. Per the germline V gene, CDR1 is ENHRY and CDR2 is SYGVKD. CDR3 in amino acids: CAIRGDRGLYNEQFF. The DNA of the CDR3 is TGTGCCATCAGGGGAGACAGGGGTCTCTACAATGAGCAGTTCTTC.

There are many counts of this clonotype. The chain carries TRBV7-9 and TRBJ2-7; D remains ambiguous. The V end was cut by 7 bases, the J end by 0 bases, with 19 bases between. CDR3 length equals 16 residues. Per germline, CDR1 SEHNR and CDR2 FQNEAQ (reference sequence). The CDR3 DNA follows: TGTGCCAGCACCCATGCGACGAGGCCGAACTCCTACGAGCAGTACTTC. Encoded protein: CASTHATRPNSYEQYF.

As to this clonotype: At one boundary the junction diverges from the germline segment, which might be a read error. V gene TRBV4-2 combines with J gene TRBJ1-1, with TRBD1 matching over 11 bases. The CDR3 runs to 15 residues. In germline, CDR1 is LGHNA, CDR2 YNFKEQ. This CDR3 is CASSPKDRGLTETFF. Here the CDR3 DNA reads TGTGCCAGCAGCCCTAAGGACAGGGGGCTGACTGAAACTTTCTTT.

J is TRBJ2-3 and V is TRBV20-1, with D possibly being TRBD1 (6 bases). Trimming took off 6 bases at V and 0 bases at J, with 10 bases between the two ends. Per germline, CDR1 DFQATT and CDR2 SNEGSKA (reference sequence). The CDR3 consists of 13 residues. CDR3 sequence reads: CSAGQPSTDTQYF. The CDR3 bases are TGCAGTGCGGGACAACCAAGCACAGATACGCAGTATTTT.

This chain joins TRBV12-3 or TRBV12-4 and TRBJ2-5; D is unclear. The CDR3 is 13 residues long. Trimming took 7 bases from V and 4 from J, leaving 13 bases between them. In DNA form, the CDR3 reads TGTGCCAGCACCCGATTGGGTCGAGAGACCCAGTACTTC. Amino acids: CASTRLGRETQYF.

The J gene is TRBJ2-3, the V gene TRBV12-5, with D possibly being TRBD1 or TRBD2 (6 bases each). CDR3 length: 15 amino acids. CDR1 and CDR2 from the germline V gene are LGHNT and FRNRAP. V was trimmed by 6 bases and J by 1 base, leaving 14 bases between them. The CDR3 DNA reads as TGTGCTAGTGGGCGCGGGACATACCGCACAGATACGCAGTATTTT. As protein: CASGRGTYRTDTQYF.

The CDR3 region is CASSPSGTLNEQFF. The CDR3 region has the DNA TGTGCCAGCAGCCCTTCCGGGACCCTCAATGAGCAGTTCTTC. The chain uses TRBV9 and TRBJ2-1; D is perhaps TRBD1 or TRBD2 (5 bases each). This CDR3 comprises 14 residues. CDR1 SGDLS and CDR2 YYNGEE come from the germline V gene. Trimming shortened V by 4 bases and J by 6 bases, and 14 bases separated the two germline ends.